The 8 T cell receptor beta chains given below trace back to one sample, sequenced in a study of cytomegalovirus exposure and HLA in healthy donors (dated by TCRdb to the late 2010s). Library prep was done by the immunoSEQ multiplex PCR assay. For the multiplex PCR, a mixture combining 60 forward primers for TCR Vbeta segments and 13 reverse primers for TCR Jbeta segments was used. The table comes from immuneACCESS by way of TCRdb, which keeps in-frame sequences with V and J called. Part of the clones is missing from these tables; in studies checked, under half for an unresolved V gene and the rest for unknown reasons. Within this sample are approximately 180,000 clones, with roughly 90% of them counted one time only. The ten largest clones take up roughly 0.24% of the sample. The sample comprised PBMCs. These receptors were taken from a girl in the first two years of life in good health and CMV-seronegative.

The chain has TRBV30 and TRBJ1-1, with 7 bases fitting TRBD1. V lost 3 bases to trimming and J lost 6 bases; unmatched junction nucleotides: 10. CDR3 length: 14 residues. CDR1 and CDR2 from the germline V gene are GTSNPN and SVGIG (reference sequence). The CDR3 spells CAWRPGPTGPEAFF. CDR3 nucleotides: TGTGCCTGGAGGCCGGGACCGACAGGGCCTGAAGCTTTCTTT.

J is TRBJ2-7 and V is TRBV5-1, with TRBD1 matching over 11 bases. Trimming removed 4 bases from V and 8 bases from J; junction bases left unmatched: 8. This CDR3 has 14 amino acids. The V gene's germline CDR1 is SGHRS and CDR2 YFSETQ. CDR3 region: CASSEGTGGIQQYF. The CDR3 nucleotides read TGCGCCAGCAGCGAAGGGACAGGGGGTATCCAGCAGTACTTC.

This chain joins TRBV7-9 and TRBJ1-5, with 7 nucleotides matching TRBD1. The CDR3 extends over 16 amino acids. Looked up from germline, CDR1 is SEHNR and CDR2 is FQNEAQ (reference sequence). J lost 5 bases, V lost 3 bases, and 10 bases had no gene match. This CDR3 reads CASSLTRTGVDQPQHF. The CDR3 DNA is TGTGCCAGCAGCTTGACCAGGACAGGTGTGGATCAGCCCCAGCATTTT.

The rearrangement joins TRBV19 to TRBJ1-1; 8 positions agree with TRBD1. The trim removed 6 bases at V and 4 bases at J, leaving 7 bases unmatched. CDR3 size: 14 residues. Germline V gene data show CDR1 as LNHDA and CDR2 as SQIVND (reference sequence). CDR3 amino acids: CASRISGQVTEAFF. CDR3 coding DNA: TGTGCCAGTAGGATATCGGGACAGGTCACTGAAGCTTTCTTT.

The chain carries TRBV30 and TRBJ1-5; no reliable D call. Per germline, CDR1 GTSNPN and CDR2 SVGIG (reference sequence). The CDR3 loop spans 13 amino acids. V dropped 2 bases and J dropped 5 bases, with 10 bases sitting between them. The CDR3 nucleotides read TGTGCCTGGAGTACAGTCCGGTATCAGCCCCAGCATTTT. Protein sequence: CAWSTVRYQPQHF.

This clone was seen a handful of times. This chain connects TRBV7-6 to TRBJ2-7, with D tentatively TRBD1 (7 bases). Germline V lookup: CDR1 SGHVS, CDR2 FNYEAQ. V was cut by 4 bases and J by 0 bases, with 16 bases left in between. This CDR3 comprises 16 residues. Written as DNA, the CDR3 is TGTGCCAGCAGCTCGAGCTCAGGGGGGTACTCCTACGAGCAGTACTTC. Translating gives CASSSSSGGYSYEQYF.

The V and J genes are TRBV7-3 and TRBJ1-1, with 9 bases identical to TRBD1. The V and J ends lost 5 bases and 5 bases, in that order; junction bases with no gene match: 3. Germline lookup yields CDR1 SGHTA and CDR2 FQGTGA. This CDR3 is 13 amino acids long. CDR3 loop: CASSRQGGTEAFF. CDR3 coding DNA: TGTGCCAGCAGCCGACAGGGGGGTACTGAAGCTTTCTTT. Filled out from reference TRBV7-3 and TRBJ1-1, the complete variable domain reads GAGVSQTPSNKVTEKGKYVELRCDPISGHTALYWYRQSLGQGPEFLIYFQGTGAADDSGLPNDRFFAVRPEGSVSTLKIQRTERGDSAVYLCASSRQGGTEAFFGQGTRLTVV.

This clone was recorded only once. This chain links TRBV6-5 with TRBJ1-5, with TRBD1 as a possible D gene (5 bases). Trimming took 5 bases from V and 3 from J, leaving 14 bases between them. Germline-derived CDR1 and CDR2 are MNHEY and SVGAGI. This CDR3 has 15 amino acids. The CDR3 DNA is TGTGCCAGCAGTGCGTTAACAGGTTTCAATCAGCCCCAGCATTTT. Translated: CASSALTGFNQPQHF.